This T cell receptor (beta chain) was retrieved from a study of human T cells and chemical hapten exposure. Points from the study as a whole: PT1 expanded TCR counts and patch test score were linked, and their correlation was positive. Sensitizing to DPC left TCRs with a frequency above 1 in 1000 unaltered. Donors in the study had alopecia, meaning their immune response may differ from healthy people's. Controls formed significantly fewer large CDR3 similarity clusters than expanded TCRs did.

One entry per CDR3 protein results from TCRdb running MiXCR on the RACE reads. The data contain 250,000 or so distinct CDR3 sequences, 7.5% to 8% of them seen just once; the ten biggest clones take up 1.2%. CDR1 LGHDT and CDR2 YNNKEL come from the germline V gene (reference sequence). Trimming cost V 1 base and J 13 bases, with 16 bases left between them. The CDR3 contains 14 residues. The time point here: pre-sensitization, week 0. Treatment given: therapeutic diphenylcyclopropenone sensitization with weekly scalp DPC. As to this clonotype: Its antigen is undetermined.

V is TRBV3-1 and J is TRBJ1-4; no clear D gene. The TCR sequence derives from a man aged 18 to 35 with alopecia areata. Some clones in this sample may be carry-over from other donors' samples. Sequencing was performed on whole blood, taken in connection with sensitization to the hapten diphenylcyclopropenone (DPC). CDR3: CASSQGVAMMGLFF. The CDR3, as DNA: TGTGCCAGCAGCCAAGGCGTCGCAATGATGGGACTGTTTTTT.